A single TCR beta chain is shown here with its context. Profiling relied on immunoSEQ multiplex PCR, and the TCRdb table lists in-frame clones only, not all of them. The table has more than 1 million clones, around 82% seen once. This sample is drawn from a study of shared clonotypes between healthy human individuals. Adult Caucasians living in Nashville, Tennessee made up all of the donors. Germline-derived CDR1 and CDR2 are MNHNS and SASEGT. V gave up 6 bases and J gave up 2 bases, with 10 bases separating them. The CDR3 runs to 13 residues. The sequencing input was memory CD4+ T cells from PBMCs. The subset: CD45RA-negative fraction. This chain joins TRBV6-1 and TRBJ1-1, with D unresolved. The sequence came from a man aged 18 to 29 in good health. Some clones in this sample may be carry-over from other donors' samples. CDR3 in DNA: TGTGCCAGCAGGTACGGGCTTAACACTGAAGCTTTCTTT. This sequence encodes CASRYGLNTEAFF.